This T cell receptor (beta chain) is drawn from a study of T cells expressing NK-cell markers. This CDR3 contains 16 residues. From germline, CDR1 is SGHNT and CDR2 YYREEE (reference sequence). TCRdb re-analyzed the 5' RACE reads; it lists each CDR3 protein once, without DNA. The sample table includes fewer than 400,000 distinct CDR3 sequences. The clonotype comes from a woman between 45 and 60 years old in good health. Sequencing was done on a sample of blood T cells: a sorted CD56 or NKG2C T cell subset, CD4+ or CD8+ T cells, or bulk PBMC T cells (not recorded which). This chain connects TRBV5-4 to TRBJ2-2; the TCRdb D gene call, TRBD1, has no DNA to confirm it. The CDR3 loop reads CASSPGQRANTGELFF.